Sequencing of this TCR beta chain was carried out in a study of OX40 agonist ivuxolimab in advanced cancers. Produced via immunoSEQ multiplex PCR; TCRdb's table is partial and in-frame only. The sample records 75,000 to 90,000 clones, about 90% being singletons. Study conclusions and caveats: Both blood CD4+ and CD8+ T cells showed clonal growth by week 6 at 0.1 to 3.0 mg/kg. CD4+ T cells averaged fewer expanded clones than CD8+ T cells.

Autoimmune disease history or systemic immunosuppression led to patient exclusion. Blood sampling was done at baseline, cycle 4 day 1, and cycle 7 day 1. Worth noting for this clone: Its matching antigen is unknown.

Germline V CDR1 and CDR2: WNHNN, SYGVQD (reference sequence). The CDR3 length is 15 residues. V lost 4 bases, J lost 1 base, and 5 bases stayed unmatched. This TCR was sampled from an adult with an advanced solid tumor such as melanoma, head and neck, liver or kidney cancer. The chain employs TRBV10-1 and TRBJ2-3, with TRBD1 matching over 7 bases. Sequenced here: CD4+ or CD8+ T cells sorted from blood, sampled in a trial of the OX40 agonist ivuxolimab. The CDR3 nucleotides read TGCGCCAGCAGTGTGGGACAGCGCCGCACAGATACGCAGTATTTT. Translation: CASSVGQRRTDTQYF.